The rows below give T cell receptor beta chains drawn from one sample of a study of cytomegalovirus exposure and HLA in healthy donors. Some clones are missing from TCRdb's copy, which holds only in-frame ones; the method was immunoSEQ multiplex PCR. Of 200,000 or so clones listed, 77% are singletons. Sequencing was carried out using PBMCs. Receptor source: a woman aged 25 to 45 in good health and CMV-seropositive. The CDR3 runs from the conserved cysteine through the conserved F or W. The D gene is left open where the match is weak. The size of a clone is reported for some rows only, either as once, few or many, or as a class for expanded clones.

clone_size	j_call	d_call	v_call	cdr3_nt	cdr3_aa
NA	TRBJ1-2	NA	TRBV7-2	TGTGCCAGCAGCTTTTGGACAGCGGTTGGCTACACCTTC	CASSFWTAVGYTF
NA	TRBJ2-6	NA	TRBV7-9	TGTGCCAGCAGCGCCCGACAGTCTTACTCTGGGGCCAACGTCCTGACTTTC	CASSARQSYSGANVLTF
NA	TRBJ2-2	NA	TRBV4-2	TGTGCCAGCAGCCAACCGGGCACCGGGGAGCTGTTTTTT	CASSQPGTGELFF
NA	TRBJ2-1	NA	TRBV15	TGTGCCACCAGCAGGGCCCAGGAGGGCTACAATGAGCAGTTCTTC	CATSRAQEGYNEQFF
NA	TRBJ2-7	TRBD2	TRBV28	TGTGCCAGCAGAACCCCCGGACTAGCGGGAGGCTACGAGCAGTACTTC	CASRTPGLAGGYEQYF
NA	TRBJ2-7	NA	TRBV6-6	TGTGCCAGCAGTTATCGGCAGGCCATCTACGAGCAGTACTTC	CASSYRQAIYEQYF
NA	TRBJ1-6	NA	TRBV28	TGTGCCAGCAGACCTCGACAGGCTTCACCCCTCCACTTT	CASRPRQASPLHF
NA	TRBJ2-1	TRBD2	TRBV27	TGTGCCAGCAGTTTTGCGGGAGGGCAGGATGAGCAGTTCTTC	CASSFAGGQDEQFF
few	TRBJ2-7	TRBD1	TRBV27	TGTGCCAGCGGCCGGACAGGGGGATCCCTCGAGCAGTACTTC	CASGRTGGSLEQYF
NA	TRBJ2-1	NA	TRBV27	TGTGCCAGCAGTTCATCCCAGGGGCTTGGTGAGCAGTTCTTC	CASSSSQGLGEQFF
NA	TRBJ2-5	NA	TRBV5-4	TGTGCCAGCAGCTTGACAGGGCGCGAGCTGCAAGAGACCCAGTACTTC	CASSLTGRELQETQYF
NA	TRBJ2-7	TRBD2	TRBV30	TGTGCCCTCGAAAGGGGGGCGGGAGGTGACGAGCAGTACTTC	CALERGAGGDEQYF
NA	TRBJ1-1	NA	TRBV6-1	TGTGCCAGCAGCGTAGGAGGGGAGGGGACTGAAGCTTTCTTT	CASSVGGEGTEAFF
NA	TRBJ1-5	NA	TRBV28	TGTGCCAGCACCTACGGGGTCGGTAATCAGCCCCAGCATTTT	CASTYGVGNQPQHF
few	TRBJ2-2	TRBD2	TRBV12-5	TGTGCTAGTGGTTGGGTTGGGGTAGCGGGGTCTGCGAACACCGGGGAGCTGTTTTTT	CASGWVGVAGSANTGELFF
NA	TRBJ2-3	TRBD2	TRBV7-3	TGTGCCAGCAGCCTTAGCGGGGGGGTCTCAGAAGATACGCAGTATTTT	CASSLSGGVSEDTQYF
once	TRBJ2-2	TRBD1	TRBV25-1	TGTGCCAGCAGTGATAGGACAGGGAACACCGGGGAGCTGTTTTTT	CASSDRTGNTGELFF
once	TRBJ2-2	TRBD1	TRBV6-6	TGTGCCAGCAGTTCGACAGGGGCGAGAACCGGGGAGCTGTTTTTT	CASSSTGARTGELFF
NA	TRBJ2-7	TRBD2	TRBV7-3	TGTGCCAGCAGCTTAAAGGTTCGGGGGGAGTACTTC	CASSLKVRGEYF
NA	TRBJ1-5	NA	TRBV28	TGTGCCAGCAGCACAGGTGCTTTTAGCAATCAGCCCCAGCATTTT	CASSTGAFSNQPQHF
NA	TRBJ1-1	TRBD1	TRBV4-3	TGCGCCAGCAGCCCTTCGGACAGGGAGGACACTGAAGCTTTCTTT	CASSPSDREDTEAFF
NA	TRBJ2-1	TRBD2	TRBV5-1	TGCGCCAGCAGCTTGGGCCGGGGGGCGGGAGGGTACAATGAGCAGTTCTTC	CASSLGRGAGGYNEQFF
few	TRBJ2-3	NA	TRBV7-2	TGTGCCAGCAGCCCCCGGACCCAGGGGGGCGCAGATACGCAGTATTTT	CASSPRTQGGADTQYF
NA	TRBJ2-5	NA	TRBV6-5	TGTGCCAGCAGTTACGGCGGGTTAGGGAAAGAGACCCAGTACTTC	CASSYGGLGKETQYF